This T cell receptor (beta chain) was captured by sequencing in a study of blood T cell repertoires in COVID-19 (dated by TCRdb to between 2020 and 2021). Background for the entire study: Collaborator samples came from the United States, Italy and Spain and covered acute and convalescent phases of COVID-19. The sample metadata nearly always contained a de-identified subject ID, COVID-19 status, age in years and sex. The repertoires were made available in a free public database intended to serve as a resource for research on the immune response to SARS-CoV-2. Where available, HLA class I and class II types were taken from metadata supplied by the sample provider and were not determined by assay-based typing. The dataset comprised deeply sampled blood TCRbeta repertoires from subjects exposed to, actively infected with, or recovered from COVID-19. The material from the prospective study consisted of cDNA or gDNA derived from T cells, B-cell-depleted T cells, or PBMCs. The samples were drawn from the first 160 participants of the ongoing ImmuneRACE study and from 1,254 subjects provided by 6 global collaborators.

Each collaborating institution followed its own protocols to collect whole blood in K2EDTA tubes. For TCRbeta analysis, collaborators shipped samples as frozen whole blood, isolated PBMCs, or DNA extracted from either of those sample types. Overall study outcomes, separate from this receptor: The quantity of clinical and demographic metadata differed by source and by participant and was supplied without curation.

The immunoSEQ Assay, a bias-controlled multiplex PCR, was used to amplify TCRbeta CDR3 regions from genomic DNA. Concerning the study's data processing: The number of nucleated cells in each sample was estimated by amplification of reference gene primers within the assay. To quantify the absolute abundance of each unique TCRbeta CDR3 rearrangement, sequence reads were collapsed and filtered. For each sample, productive Simpson clonality was calculated by taking the square root of Simpson's diversity index across productive rearrangements. The table was pulled from immuneACCESS by TCRdb, which kept in-frame rearrangements only. Such tables lose some clones; where checked, under half of the loss comes from unresolved V genes, and the rest has no known cause. The DNA was the basis for D and trimming; V, J and clone size are from that table. This sample has 25,000 to 35,000 clones in its table, and roughly nine tenths of those were observed once. Under 30% of the sample goes to the ten largest clones.

Turning to this clone: Its specific antigen is unknown. Base qualities were left out, and no much larger clone turns up one base away.

CDR1 and CDR2, looked up from the germline V gene, are SGHDN and FVKESK. V loses 1 base at its end and J loses 6 bases; junction bases beyond the gene matches: 16. The CDR3 numbers 19 residues from cysteine through phenylalanine. The sequence is cut down to CDR3 DNA, 57 bases in frame from base 1. Sequencing was carried out using peripheral blood. The rearranged segments are TRBV14 and TRBJ2-2, with 8 central nucleotides matching TRBD1. This receptor was obtained from a man aged 80 or over with acute or convalescent COVID-19. The CDR3 amino acid sequence is: CASSQVSQGARLWAGELFF. In nucleotides, the sequence is TGTGCCAGCAGCCAAGTTTCCCAGGGGGCGCGATTATGGGCCGGGGAGCTGTTTTTT.